This T cell receptor (beta chain) emerged from a study of blood T cell repertoires in COVID-19. Study context: Some COVID-19 samples were acute and others convalescent; all came from the United States, Italy and Spain.

Original handling: Nucleated cell counts were estimated from reference gene primer amplification. The repertoire was sequenced with immunoSEQ multiplex PCR; TCRdb's copy has only in-frame clones and lacks some. V and J calls and clone size follow that table, whereas D and trimming were derived from the DNA. The sample has tens of thousands of clones; more than 75% are singletons. The CDR3 is 16 amino acids. The germline V gene has CDR1 KGHDR and CDR2 SFDVKD. V trimming: 5 bases; J trimming: 7 bases; junction bases outside the gene matches: 14. Sequences were obtained from peripheral blood. The chain has TRBV24-1 and TRBJ1-1; 8 bases align to TRBD1. This sequence originates from a middle-aged man with active COVID-19. The CDR3 bases are TGTGCCACCAGTGGTGGCCGCGGGACAGGCAGCCATGAAGCTTTCTTT. Translating gives CATSGGRGTGSHEAFF.